This TCR beta chain was recovered during a study of Graves' ophthalmopathy and Graves' hyperthyroidism. Study observations and caveats: Also, most clonotypes expanded in the thyroid above 0.001 frequency appeared in blood.

Many counts were recorded for this clonotype. Its antigen is still unknown. The evidence that diagnosis relied on was clinical symptoms, serum thyroxine, TRAb, thyroid ultrasound and orbital computed tomography. RNA transcripts yielded amplified TCR beta CDR3 regions. Second-round multiplex PCR came after a first-round RT-PCR that employed HTBI primers. TCRdb used MiXCR to reprocess the multiplex PCR reads, holding one entry per CDR3 protein. Found here are approximately 540,000 distinct CDR3 sequences, just under 40% of them singletons; the top ten hold around 4.6%. The CDR3 sequence is 15 residues long. After removal of 5 bases from V and 5 bases from J, the junction contained 10 bases not matched to a gene. From germline, CDR1 is SGHVS and CDR2 FNYEAQ.

This TCR derives from an adult man with Graves' hyperthyroidism. V usage is TRBV7-6 and J usage is TRBJ2-7; 9 nucleotides agree with TRBD1. Input material: peripheral blood or thyroid tissue (not recorded which). The CDR3 spells CASSPTQGALDEQYF. DNA for the CDR3: TGTGCCAGCAGCCCCACACAGGGGGCGCTGGACGAGCAGTACTTC.